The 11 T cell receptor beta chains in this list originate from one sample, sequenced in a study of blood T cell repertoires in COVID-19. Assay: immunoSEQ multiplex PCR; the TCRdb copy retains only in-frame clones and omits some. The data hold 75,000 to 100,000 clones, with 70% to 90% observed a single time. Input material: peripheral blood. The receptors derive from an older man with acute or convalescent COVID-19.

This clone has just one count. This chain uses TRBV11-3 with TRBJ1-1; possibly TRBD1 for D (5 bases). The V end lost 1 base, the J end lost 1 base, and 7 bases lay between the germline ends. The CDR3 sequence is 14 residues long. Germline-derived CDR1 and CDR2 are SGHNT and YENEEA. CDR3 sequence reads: CASSLGQPNTEAFF. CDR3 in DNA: TGTGCCAGCAGCTTAGGACAGCCGAACACTGAAGCTTTCTTT.

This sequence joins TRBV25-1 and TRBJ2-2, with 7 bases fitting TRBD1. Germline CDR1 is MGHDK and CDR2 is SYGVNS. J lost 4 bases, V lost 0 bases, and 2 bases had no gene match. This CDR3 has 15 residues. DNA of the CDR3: TGTGCCAGCAGTGAATACGGGACAGTCACCGGGGAGCTGTTTTTT. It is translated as CASSEYGTVTGELFF.

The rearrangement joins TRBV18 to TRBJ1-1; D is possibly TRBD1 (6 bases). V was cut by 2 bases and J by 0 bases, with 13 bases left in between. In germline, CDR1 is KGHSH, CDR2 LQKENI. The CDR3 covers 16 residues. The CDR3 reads CASSPKRTAMNTEAFF. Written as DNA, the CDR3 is TGTGCCAGCTCACCAAAAAGGACAGCCATGAACACTGAAGCTTTCTTT.

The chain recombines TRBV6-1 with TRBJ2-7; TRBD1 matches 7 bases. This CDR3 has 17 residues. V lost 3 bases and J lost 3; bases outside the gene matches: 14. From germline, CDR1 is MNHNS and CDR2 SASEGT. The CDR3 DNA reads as TGTGCCAGCAGTGACTATCCTTACAGGGGAAGCAACTACGAGCAGTACGTC. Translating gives CASSDYPYRGSNYEQYV.

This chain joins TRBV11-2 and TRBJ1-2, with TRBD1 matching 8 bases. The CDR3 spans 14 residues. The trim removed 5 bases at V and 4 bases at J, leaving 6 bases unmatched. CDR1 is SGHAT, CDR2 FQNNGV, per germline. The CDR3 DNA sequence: TGTGCCAGCAGCCCCCGACAGGGGTCCTATGGCTACACCTTC. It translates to CASSPRQGSYGYTF.

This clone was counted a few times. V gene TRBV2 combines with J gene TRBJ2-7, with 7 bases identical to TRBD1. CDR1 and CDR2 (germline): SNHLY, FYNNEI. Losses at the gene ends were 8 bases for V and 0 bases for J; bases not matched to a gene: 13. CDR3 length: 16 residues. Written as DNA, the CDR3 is TGTGCCAGCGCTTCATGGCTTCGGGACAGCTCCTACGAGCAGTACTTC. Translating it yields CASASWLRDSSYEQYF.

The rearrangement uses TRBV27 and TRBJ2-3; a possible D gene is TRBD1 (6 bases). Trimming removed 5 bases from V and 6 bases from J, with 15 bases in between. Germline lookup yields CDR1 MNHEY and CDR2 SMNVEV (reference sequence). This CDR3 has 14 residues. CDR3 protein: CASSPRGQVDTQYF. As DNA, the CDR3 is TGTGCCAGCAGTCCCAGGGGACAAGTGGATACGCAGTATTTT.

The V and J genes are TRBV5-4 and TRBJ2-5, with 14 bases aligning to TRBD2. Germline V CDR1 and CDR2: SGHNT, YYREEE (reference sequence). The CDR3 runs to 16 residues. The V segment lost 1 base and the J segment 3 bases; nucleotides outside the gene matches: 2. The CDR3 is CASSLMGLAGEETQYF. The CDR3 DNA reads TGTGCCAGCAGCTTGATGGGACTAGCGGGGGAAGAGACCCAGTACTTC.

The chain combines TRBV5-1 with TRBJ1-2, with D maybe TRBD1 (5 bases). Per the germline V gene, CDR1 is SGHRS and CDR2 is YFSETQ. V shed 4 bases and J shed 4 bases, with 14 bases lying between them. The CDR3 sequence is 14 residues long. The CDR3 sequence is CASSPGGASYGYTF. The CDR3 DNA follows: TGCGCCAGCAGCCCAGGTGGGGCATCCTATGGCTACACCTTC.

In DNA, the CDR3 is TGTGCCAGCAGCCGGGACAGAACGAACATGAACACTGAAGCTTTCTTT. This sequence encodes CASSRDRTNMNTEAFF. The V call is TRBV6-2 or TRBV6-3, the J call TRBJ1-1; 7 nucleotides align to TRBD1. V gave up 6 bases and J gave up 0 bases; unmatched junction bases: 10. The CDR3 is 16 residues long. From germline, CDR1 is MNHEY and CDR2 SVGEGT.

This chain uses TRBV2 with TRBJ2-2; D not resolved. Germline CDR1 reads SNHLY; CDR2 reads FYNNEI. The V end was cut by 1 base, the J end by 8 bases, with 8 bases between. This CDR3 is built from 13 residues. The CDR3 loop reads CASSEVVRGELFF. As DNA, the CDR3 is TGTGCCAGCAGTGAAGTAGTCAGGGGGGAGCTGTTTTTT.